Listed here are 28 T cell receptor beta chains from one sample, sequenced in a study of cytomegalovirus exposure and HLA in healthy donors. The PCR was carried out with 60 Vbeta primers and 13 Jbeta primers. The repertoire was sequenced with immunoSEQ multiplex PCR; TCRdb's copy has only in-frame clones and lacks some. The sample lists about 110,000 clones, over 80% occurring once. Sequencing was carried out using PBMCs. These receptors originate from a man aged 25 to 45 in good health and CMV-seropositive.

V and J are TRBV19 and TRBJ1-1, with a weak D call TRBD1 (5 bases). Germline CDR1 LNHDA, CDR2 SQIVND (reference sequence). Trimming left V 5 bases short and J 6 bases short, with 16 bases between. There are 14 residues in the CDR3. The CDR3 DNA follows: TGTGCCAGTAGTTCGCAAGGTACAGGCGCTGAAGCTTTCTTT. Its protein is CASSSQGTGAEAFF.

J is TRBJ2-1 and V is TRBV2, with D perhaps TRBD2 (6 bases). The CDR3 totals 13 residues. Per germline, CDR1 SNHLY and CDR2 FYNNEI. V was cut by 8 bases and J by 0 bases, with 8 bases left in between. The CDR3 coding sequence is TGTGCCAGCTCGGGGGTCTCCTACAATGAGCAGTTCTTC. Translated, it gives CASSGVSYNEQFF.

A few counts support this clone. J is TRBJ1-5 and V is TRBV27; D not certain. V lost 8 bases and J lost 5, with 13 bases in between. The CDR3 has 13 amino acids. The V gene's germline CDR1 is MNHEY and CDR2 SMNVEV (reference sequence). For the CDR3, the DNA is TGTGCCAGCTCCCGCGGCTTCGATCAGCCCCAGCATTTT. Its protein product is CASSRGFDQPQHF.

The chain carries TRBV5-6 and TRBJ1-2; perhaps TRBD1 as D (5 bases). V lost 7 bases and J 2 bases, leaving 21 bases between the germline ends. Per germline, CDR1 SGHDT and CDR2 YYEEEE. CDR3 length: 16 amino acids. The CDR3, as DNA: TGTGCCAGCCTGATGGGCGCCGGGACTTCGAACTATGGCTACACCTTC. This encodes CASLMGAGTSNYGYTF.

This clone was counted only a few times. This chain joins TRBV7-9 and TRBJ2-2; perhaps TRBD2 as D (6 bases). The CDR3 totals 13 residues. Germline CDR1 reads SEHNR; CDR2 reads FQNEAQ (reference sequence). V was pared by 3 bases and J by 4 bases, with 6 bases between. Written as DNA, the CDR3 is TGTGCCAGCAGCTTCGGGGGCACCGGGGAGCTGTTTTTT. This codes for CASSFGGTGELFF.

This sequence joins TRBV19 and TRBJ1-5, with a tentative D call TRBD1 (5 bases). Germline V CDR1 and CDR2: LNHDA, SQIVND (reference sequence). Trimming removed 10 bases from V and 6 bases from J, with 13 bases in between. The CDR3 is 12 residues long. The CDR3 bases are TGTGCCACGGGGGAGCTAAGTCAGCCCCAGCATTTT. Translating gives CATGELSQPQHF.

This clone occurred once. The V call is TRBV7-2, the J call TRBJ2-3, with 9 bases lining up with TRBD2. The V segment lost 5 bases and the J segment 0 bases; nucleotides outside the gene matches: 9. The germline V gene encodes CDR1 SGHTA and CDR2 FQGNSA. This CDR3 contains 17 residues. The CDR3 coding sequence is TGTGCCAGCAGCCTTGTAGGCGGGGGGGCCAGCACAGATACGCAGTATTTT. It yields the protein CASSLVGGGASTDTQYF.

The J gene is TRBJ1-2, the V gene TRBV18; D is possibly TRBD1 (6 bases). The CDR3 length is 13 residues. In germline, CDR1 is KGHSH, CDR2 LQKENI. V lost 6 bases and J 4 bases, leaving 12 bases between the germline ends. CDR3 nucleotide sequence: TGTGCCAGCTCGCCGGACAGTCGCTATGGCTACACCTTC. Amino acid sequence: CASSPDSRYGYTF.

The gene calls are TRBV5-4 and TRBJ2-5, with TRBD1 identical over 9 bases. The J call may be incorrect, as the DNA end agrees better with TRBJ2-7. The CDR3 runs 14 residues. Germline CDR1 SGHNT, CDR2 YYREEE (reference sequence). In nucleotides, the CDR3 is TGTGCCAGCAGAAGAACAGGGGGCGCCTACGAGCAGTACTTC. Encoded protein: CASRRTGGAYEQYF.

The chain links TRBV5-4 to TRBJ2-5, with TRBD2 identical over 13 bases. In germline, CDR1 is SGHNT, CDR2 YYREEE (reference sequence). The CDR3 loop spans 15 amino acids. Trimming cost V 4 bases and J 7 bases; bases outside gene matches: 7. CDR3 amino acids: CASSPGTSGVRTQYF. Written as DNA, the CDR3 is TGTGCCAGCAGCCCCGGGACTAGCGGGGTCAGGACCCAGTACTTC. The whole variable domain, remainder taken from reference TRBV5-4 and TRBJ2-5, is ETGVTQSPTHLIKTRGQQVTLRCSSQSGHNTVSWYQQALGQGPQFIFQYYREEENGRGNFPPRFSGLQFPNYSSELNVNALELDDSALYLCASSPGTSGVRTQYFGPGTRLLVL.

For the CDR3, the DNA is TGCAGCGTTGAAGCCGTGGGATCACAGGGCTCCTACGAGCAGTACTTC. Translation: CSVEAVGSQGSYEQYF. The chain links TRBV29-1 to TRBJ2-7; D is possibly TRBD1 (6 bases). CDR3 length: 16 residues. V dropped 1 base and J dropped 0 bases, with 16 bases sitting between them. Germline assignment: CDR1 SQVTM and CDR2 ANQGSEA.

This clone was counted a few times. The V gene is TRBV9, the J gene TRBJ2-7; D gene unclear. Trimming pared 3 bases from V and 3 bases from J, leaving 10 bases between. The length of the CDR3 is 13 residues. From germline, CDR1 is SGDLS and CDR2 YYNGEE. The CDR3 DNA is TGTGCCAGCAGCGCTCCGGGTGTCTACGAGCAGTACTTC. This encodes CASSAPGVYEQYF.

The genes are TRBV5-1 and TRBJ2-5; D may be TRBD1 (5 bases). Trimming removed 0 bases at V and 2 bases at J, with 8 bases between. The CDR3 is made up of 14 amino acids. Germline V lookup: CDR1 SGHRS, CDR2 YFSETQ. The CDR3 DNA reads as TGCGCCAGCAGCTTGGGACAGAGACAAGAGACCCAGTACTTC. It translates to CASSLGQRQETQYF.

This clone was detected only once. The V and J genes are TRBV6-6 and TRBJ1-1, with D perhaps TRBD1 (5 bases). Germline V gene sequence: CDR1 MNHNY, CDR2 SVGAGI (reference sequence). The V gene lost 0 bases and the J gene lost 4 bases, with 12 bases spanning the gap. CDR3 length equals 15 residues. CDR3 nucleotide sequence: TGTGCCAGCAGTTACTCGATTAACGGGGGCACTGAAGCTTTCTTT. Protein sequence: CASSYSINGGTEAFF.

The chain recombines TRBV19 with TRBJ2-7; D is ambiguous. Per germline, CDR1 LNHDA and CDR2 SQIVND (reference sequence). Deletions cut 4 bases from V and 4 bases from J, with 14 bases between. The CDR3 is made up of 14 amino acids. DNA for the CDR3: TGTGCCAGTAGTACTAAAGGAGCGTCTTACGAGCAGTACTTC. As protein: CASSTKGASYEQYF.

In DNA form, the CDR3 reads TGCAGCGTTGTAGAAGACAGTTACGAGCAGTACTTC. Translating it yields CSVVEDSYEQYF. The chain uses TRBV29-1 and TRBJ2-7, with TRBD1 as a possible D gene (5 bases). The CDR3 totals 12 residues. Germline lookup yields CDR1 SQVTM and CDR2 ANQGSEA. With 4 bases removed from V and 4 bases from J, the gap between germline ends came to 11 bases.

The gene calls are TRBV10-1 and TRBJ2-1, with 8 bases identical to TRBD1. CDR1 is WNHNN, CDR2 SYGVQD, per germline (reference sequence). The CDR3 extends over 17 amino acids. V shed 2 bases and J 0 bases; nucleotides not matched to a gene: 6. The CDR3 spells CASSETGQGGSYNEQFF. The CDR3 nucleotides read TGCGCCAGCAGTGAGACCGGACAGGGAGGCTCCTACAATGAGCAGTTCTTC.

The CDR3 loop is CASSDDGRSTEAFF. CDR3 sequence (DNA): TGTGCCAGCAGTGATGATGGGAGGAGCACTGAAGCTTTCTTT. The chain carries TRBV25-1 and TRBJ1-1; D gene uncertain. Per the germline V gene, CDR1 is MGHDK and CDR2 is SYGVNS. The CDR3 spans 14 residues. The V gene lost 3 bases and the J gene lost 4 bases, with 12 bases spanning the gap.

J is TRBJ1-5 and V is TRBV4-2, with TRBD1 identical over 7 bases. Germline trimming cut 5 bases from V and 11 bases from J; bases unmatched to any gene: 15. The germline gives CDR1 LGHNA, CDR2 YNFKEQ. The CDR3 has 15 residues. The CDR3 nucleotides read TGTGCCAGCAGCGGACCGGTGGCAGGGGGTGAGGCCCAGCATTTT. Its protein is CASSGPVAGGEAQHF.

The chain uses TRBV11-3 and TRBJ2-1, with no clear D. Germline CDR1 SGHNT, CDR2 YENEEA. Trimming stripped 4 bases from V and 7 bases from J, with 8 bases between. The CDR3 is made up of 12 amino acids. The CDR3 spells CASSYLGNEQFF. The CDR3 DNA is TGTGCCAGCAGCTACCTAGGAAATGAGCAGTTCTTC.

The chain employs TRBV4-1 and TRBJ1-2; TRBD1 aligns across 11 bases. Germline V gene lookup returns CDR1 MGHRA and CDR2 YSYEKL. V gave up 4 bases and J gave up 7 bases; unmatched junction bases: 17. The CDR3 runs to 18 residues. The CDR3 reads CASSPRGAGQGGPGGYTF. The CDR3, as DNA: TGCGCCAGCAGCCCCAGGGGAGCGGGACAGGGGGGTCCGGGTGGCTACACCTTC.

CDR3 region: CASSRTSGEGTGELFF. The CDR3 nucleotides are TGTGCCAGCAGTCGGACTAGCGGGGAAGGCACCGGGGAGCTGTTTTTT. The V call is TRBV6-4, the J call TRBJ2-2; 12 bases line up with TRBD2. CDR3 size: 16 residues. V lost 5 bases to trimming and J lost 4 bases; unmatched junction nucleotides: 5. Germline lookup yields CDR1 MRHNA and CDR2 SNTAGT.

This clone has just one count. V gene TRBV4-1 combines with J gene TRBJ1-1; no clear D gene. Germline V gene lookup returns CDR1 MGHRA and CDR2 YSYEKL. This CDR3 comprises 14 residues. V was pared by 4 bases and J by 5 bases, with 14 bases between. The CDR3 nucleotides are TGCGCCAGCAGCCCCATCGGGAATCGGACTGAAGCTTTCTTT. Amino acid sequence: CASSPIGNRTEAFF.

This sequence joins TRBV9 and TRBJ2-1, with 11 bases matching TRBD2. Per germline, CDR1 SGDLS and CDR2 YYNGEE. Unmatched junction bases numbered 10, after V lost 6 bases and J lost 8 bases. The CDR3 sequence is 15 residues long. The CDR3 DNA sequence: TGTGCCAGCACCCTGGGGCTAGCGGGGGGTGATGAGCAGTTCTTC. This gives the protein CASTLGLAGGDEQFF.

The chain combines TRBV10-2 with TRBJ1-5; unclear D gene. This CDR3 is built from 13 residues. Trimming took off 8 bases at V and 1 base at J, with 9 bases between the two ends. Germline loops: CDR1 WSHSY, CDR2 SAAADI. The CDR3 loop reads CASPGVSNQPQHF. CDR3 bases: TGCGCCAGCCCGGGTGTCAGCAATCAGCCCCAGCATTTT.

Comment on this clone: At one of its ends the junction is not consistent with the germline gene, which may arise from a read error. The V call is TRBV7-9, the J call TRBJ1-2; D may be TRBD1 (5 bases). CDR1 and CDR2 (germline): SEHNR, FQNEAQ (reference sequence). The CDR3 covers 12 residues. The CDR3 loop reads CSSSLDRHGYTF. The DNA for the CDR3 is TGTTCCAGCAGCTTAGACAGACATGGCTACACCTTC.

A note on this clone: Compared with germline, one end of the junction differs, possibly owing to a read error. CDR3 in DNA: TGTGCCAGCAGGGAAGGGACAGGGGGCCTGTATGGCTACACCTTC. The encoded protein is CASREGTGGLYGYTF. V usage is TRBV2 and J usage is TRBJ1-2; 12 bases align to TRBD1. Germline-derived CDR1 and CDR2 are SNHLY and FYNNEI. The CDR3 runs to 15 residues.

This clone was observed once. The gene calls are TRBV27 and TRBJ1-1; weak D call: TRBD1 (5 bases). The ends were cut back, 3 bases at V and 3 bases at J, with 20 bases in the middle. The CDR3 is 17 amino acids. Germline V gives CDR1 MNHEY, CDR2 SMNVEV (reference sequence). The CDR3 DNA sequence: TGTGCCAGCAGTTTTCGTCCTCTAGGGGCGGGGGACACTGAAGCTTTCTTT. Translation: CASSFRPLGAGDTEAFF.